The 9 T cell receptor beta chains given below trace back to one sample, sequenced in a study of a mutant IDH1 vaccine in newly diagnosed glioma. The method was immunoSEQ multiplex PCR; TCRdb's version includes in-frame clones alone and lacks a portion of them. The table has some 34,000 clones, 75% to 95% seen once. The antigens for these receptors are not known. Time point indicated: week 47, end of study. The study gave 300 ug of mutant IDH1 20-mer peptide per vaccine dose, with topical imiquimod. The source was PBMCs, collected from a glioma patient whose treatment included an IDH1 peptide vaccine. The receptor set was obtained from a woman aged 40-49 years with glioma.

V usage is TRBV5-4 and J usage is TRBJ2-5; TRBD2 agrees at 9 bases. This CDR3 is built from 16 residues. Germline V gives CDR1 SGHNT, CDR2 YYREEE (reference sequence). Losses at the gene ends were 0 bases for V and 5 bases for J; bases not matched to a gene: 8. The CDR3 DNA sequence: TGTGCCAGCAGCTTGGGAGGAGCGGGGGGCCAGGAGACCCAGTACTTC. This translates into CASSLGGAGGQETQYF.

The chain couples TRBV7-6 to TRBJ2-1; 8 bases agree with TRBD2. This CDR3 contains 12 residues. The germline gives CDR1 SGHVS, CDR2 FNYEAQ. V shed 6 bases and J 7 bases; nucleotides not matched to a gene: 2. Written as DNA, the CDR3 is TGTGCCAGCAGTCCTAGCGGGAATGAGCAGTTCTTC. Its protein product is CASSPSGNEQFF.

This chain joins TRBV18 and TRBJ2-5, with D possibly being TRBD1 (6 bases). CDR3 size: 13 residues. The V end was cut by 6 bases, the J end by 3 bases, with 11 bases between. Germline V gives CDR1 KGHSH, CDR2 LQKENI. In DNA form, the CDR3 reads TGTGCCAGCTCGCCCCGGACAGAAGAGACCCAGTACTTC. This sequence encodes CASSPRTEETQYF.

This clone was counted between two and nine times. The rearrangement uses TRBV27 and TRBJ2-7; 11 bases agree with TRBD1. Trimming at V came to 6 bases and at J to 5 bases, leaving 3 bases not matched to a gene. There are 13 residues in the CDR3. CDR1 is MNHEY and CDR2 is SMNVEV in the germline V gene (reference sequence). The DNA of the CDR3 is TGTGCCAGCAGGCGGACAGGGGGCCACGAGCAGTACTTC. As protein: CASRRTGGHEQYF.

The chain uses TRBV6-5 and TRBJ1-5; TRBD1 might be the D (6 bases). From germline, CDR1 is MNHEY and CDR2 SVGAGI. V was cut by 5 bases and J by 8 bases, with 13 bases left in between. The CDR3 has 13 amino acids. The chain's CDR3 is CASSANRVEPQHF. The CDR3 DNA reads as TGTGCCAGCAGTGCCAACAGGGTTGAGCCCCAGCATTTT.

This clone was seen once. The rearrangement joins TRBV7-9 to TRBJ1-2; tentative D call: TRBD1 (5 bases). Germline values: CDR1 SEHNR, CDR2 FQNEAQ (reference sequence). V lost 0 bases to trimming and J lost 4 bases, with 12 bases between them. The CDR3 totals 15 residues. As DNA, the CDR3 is TGTGCCAGCAGCTTAGCGGGCAGGGAGGGCTATGGCTACACCTTC. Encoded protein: CASSLAGREGYGYTF.

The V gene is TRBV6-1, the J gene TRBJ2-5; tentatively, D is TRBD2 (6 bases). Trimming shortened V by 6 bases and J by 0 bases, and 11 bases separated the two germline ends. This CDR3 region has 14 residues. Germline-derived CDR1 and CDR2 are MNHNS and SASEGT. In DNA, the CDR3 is TGTGCCAGCAGAAATAGCGGAAACCAAGAGACCCAGTACTTC. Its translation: CASRNSGNQETQYF.

This chain's CDR3 is CASSRQGTMNTEAFF. The CDR3 coding sequence is TGCGCCAGCAGCCGGCAGGGAACGATGAACACTGAAGCTTTCTTT. This chain joins TRBV5-1 and TRBJ1-1, with D possibly being TRBD1 (5 bases). Germline V gene data show CDR1 as SGHRS and CDR2 as YFSETQ. V lost 4 bases to trimming and J lost 0 bases, with 13 bases between them. The CDR3 spans 15 residues.

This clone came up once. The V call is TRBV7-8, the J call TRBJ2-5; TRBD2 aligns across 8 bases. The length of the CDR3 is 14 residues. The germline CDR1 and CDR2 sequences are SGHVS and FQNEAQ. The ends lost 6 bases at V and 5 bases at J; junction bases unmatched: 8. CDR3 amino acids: CASSSGGGRETQYF. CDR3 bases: TGTGCCAGCAGTTCCGGGGGGGGCCGGGAGACCCAGTACTTC.